Shown below are 7 T cell receptor beta chains from a single sample sequenced in a study of cytomegalovirus exposure and HLA in healthy donors. The method was immunoSEQ multiplex PCR; TCRdb's version includes in-frame clones alone and lacks a portion of them. The sample lists approximately 62,000 clones; 92% were seen once. The sequenced material came from PBMCs. Every receptor here comes from a woman aged 18 to 35 in good health and CMV-seronegative.

The chain carries TRBV5-1 and TRBJ1-5; TRBD1 matches at 7 bases. Germline CDR1 is SGHRS and CDR2 is YFSETQ. V gave up 0 bases and J gave up 5 bases; unmatched junction bases: 2. The CDR3 is 14 amino acids. CDR3 sequence reads: CASSLGQGHQPQHF. CDR3 DNA sequence: TGCGCCAGCAGCTTGGGACAGGGCCATCAGCCCCAGCATTTT.

The V call is TRBV11-3, the J call TRBJ1-3; D might be TRBD1 (5 bases). The CDR3 length is 15 residues. Germline V CDR1 and CDR2: SGHNT, YENEEA. V lost 6 bases, J lost 5 bases, and 17 bases lay in between. CDR3 sequence reads: CASSHRDLNRNTIYF. The CDR3 DNA reads as TGTGCCAGCAGTCACCGGGACTTAAACCGAAACACCATATATTTT. Full variable domain (remainder filled in from reference TRBV11-3 and TRBJ1-3): EAGVVQSPRYKIIEKKQPVAFWCNPISGHNTLYWYLQNLGQGPELLIRYENEEAVDDSQLPKDRFSAERLKGVDSTLKIQPAELGDSAVYLCASSHRDLNRNTIYFGEGSWLTVV.

The chain joins TRBV28 to TRBJ1-6; 9 positions match TRBD1. Germline values: CDR1 MDHEN, CDR2 SYDVKM. The CDR3 runs 19 residues. Trimming removed 4 bases from V and 0 bases from J; junction bases left unmatched: 10. The chain's CDR3 is CASSSPAGTGSSYNSPLHF. Here the CDR3 DNA reads TGTGCCAGCAGTTCACCTGCCGGGACAGGGAGCTCCTATAATTCACCCCTCCACTTT.

V and J are TRBV6-6 and TRBJ2-7; 9 bases are shared with TRBD1. The CDR3 runs to 13 residues. The germline V gene encodes CDR1 MNHNY and CDR2 SVGAGI (reference sequence). V gave up 7 bases and J gave up 3 bases; unmatched junction bases: 4. The CDR3 loop is CASTQGAFYEQYF. DNA of the CDR3: TGTGCCAGCACACAGGGGGCGTTCTACGAGCAGTACTTC.

This chain uses TRBV19 with TRBJ2-7; 12 nucleotides line up with TRBD1. The CDR3 has 15 residues. Germline CDR1 is LNHDA and CDR2 is SQIVND (reference sequence). With 6 bases clipped from V and 5 bases from J, the junction kept 8 bases outside the gene matches. The CDR3 coding sequence is TGTGCCAGTAGATCCCGGGGGACAGGGGGCCACGAGCAGTACTTC. This gives the protein CASRSRGTGGHEQYF.

The rearrangement links TRBV4-1 to TRBJ2-7, with D possibly matching TRBD1 (7 bases). CDR3 length: 13 amino acids. From germline, CDR1 is MGHRA and CDR2 YSYEKL. The V and J ends lost 3 bases and 5 bases respectively, with 11 bases between them. CDR3 in amino acids: CASSHIRGDEQYF. The CDR3 region has the DNA TGCGCCAGCAGCCATATCAGGGGGGACGAGCAGTACTTC.

This rearrangement joins TRBV25-1 to TRBJ2-7; D is unresolved. In germline, CDR1 is MGHDK, CDR2 SYGVNS. The CDR3 has 11 amino acids. V was trimmed by 1 base and J by 6 bases, leaving 4 bases between them. Here the CDR3 reads CASSEFFEQYF. CDR3 nucleotides: TGTGCCAGCAGTGAATTCTTCGAGCAGTACTTC.